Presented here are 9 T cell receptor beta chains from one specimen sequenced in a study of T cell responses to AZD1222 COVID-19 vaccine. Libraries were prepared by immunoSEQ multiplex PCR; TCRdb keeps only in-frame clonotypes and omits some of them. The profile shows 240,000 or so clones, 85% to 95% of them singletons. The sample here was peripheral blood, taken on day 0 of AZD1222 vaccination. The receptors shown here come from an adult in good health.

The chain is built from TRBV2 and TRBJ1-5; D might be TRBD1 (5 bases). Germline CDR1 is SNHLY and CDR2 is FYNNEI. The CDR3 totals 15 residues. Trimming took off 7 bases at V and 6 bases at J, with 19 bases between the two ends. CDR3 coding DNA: TGTGCCAGCACCCGAGAGGGGCAGGTTGGTCAGCCCCAGCATTTT. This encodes CASTREGQVGQPQHF.

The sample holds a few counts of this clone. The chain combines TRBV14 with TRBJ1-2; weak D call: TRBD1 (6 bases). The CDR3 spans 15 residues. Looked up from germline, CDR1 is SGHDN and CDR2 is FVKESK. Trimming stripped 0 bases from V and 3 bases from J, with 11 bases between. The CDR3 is CASSQERGAYYGYTF. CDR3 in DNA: TGTGCCAGCAGCCAAGAGCGGGGGGCTTACTATGGCTACACCTTC.

CDR3 in DNA: TGTGCCAGCAGCCCATTTGAGGAGACCCAGTACTTC. Encoded protein: CASSPFEETQYF. This rearrangement joins TRBV3-1 (or the pseudogene TRBV3-2) to TRBJ2-5; D uncertain. The V gene lost 4 bases and the J gene lost 5 bases, with 8 bases spanning the gap. The CDR3 runs 12 residues. Per germline, CDR1 LGHDT and CDR2 YNNKEL (reference sequence).

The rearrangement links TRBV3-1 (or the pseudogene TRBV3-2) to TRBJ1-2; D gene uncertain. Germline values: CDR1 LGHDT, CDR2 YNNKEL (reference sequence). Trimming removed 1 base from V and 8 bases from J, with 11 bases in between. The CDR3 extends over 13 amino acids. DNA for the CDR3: TGTGCCAGCAGCCAAGTCCGGAAATCGGGCTACACCTTC. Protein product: CASSQVRKSGYTF.

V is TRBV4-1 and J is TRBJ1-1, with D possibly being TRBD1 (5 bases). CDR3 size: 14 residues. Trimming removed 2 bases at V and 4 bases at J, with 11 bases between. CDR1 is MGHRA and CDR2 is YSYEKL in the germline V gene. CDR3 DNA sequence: TGCGCCAGCAGCCAACCAGGGATTGGCACTGAAGCTTTCTTT. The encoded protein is CASSQPGIGTEAFF.

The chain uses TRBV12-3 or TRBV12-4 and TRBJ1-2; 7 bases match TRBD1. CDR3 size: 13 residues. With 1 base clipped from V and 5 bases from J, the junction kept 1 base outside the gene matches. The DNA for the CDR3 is TGTGCCAGCAGTTTAGGGGACAGTTATGGCTACACCTTC. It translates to CASSLGDSYGYTF.

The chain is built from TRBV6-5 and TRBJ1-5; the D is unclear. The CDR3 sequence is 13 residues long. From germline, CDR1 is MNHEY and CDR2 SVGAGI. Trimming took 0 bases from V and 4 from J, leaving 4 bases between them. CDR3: CASSYSRNQPQHF. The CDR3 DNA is TGTGCCAGCAGTTACTCGAGGAATCAGCCCCAGCATTTT.

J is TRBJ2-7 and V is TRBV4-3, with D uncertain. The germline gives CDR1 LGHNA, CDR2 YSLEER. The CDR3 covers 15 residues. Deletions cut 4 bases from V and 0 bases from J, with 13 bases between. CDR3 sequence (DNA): TGCGCCAGCAGCCTCTCGGGCGTAAGCTCCTACGAGCAGTACTTC. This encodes CASSLSGVSSYEQYF.

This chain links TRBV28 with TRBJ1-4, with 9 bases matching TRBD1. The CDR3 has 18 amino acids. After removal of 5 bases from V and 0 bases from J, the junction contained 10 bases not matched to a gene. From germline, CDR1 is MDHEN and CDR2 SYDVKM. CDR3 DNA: TGTGCCAGCAGTCCCTTTACAGGGGGCCTATCAACTAATGAAAAACTGTTTTTT. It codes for CASSPFTGGLSTNEKLFF.